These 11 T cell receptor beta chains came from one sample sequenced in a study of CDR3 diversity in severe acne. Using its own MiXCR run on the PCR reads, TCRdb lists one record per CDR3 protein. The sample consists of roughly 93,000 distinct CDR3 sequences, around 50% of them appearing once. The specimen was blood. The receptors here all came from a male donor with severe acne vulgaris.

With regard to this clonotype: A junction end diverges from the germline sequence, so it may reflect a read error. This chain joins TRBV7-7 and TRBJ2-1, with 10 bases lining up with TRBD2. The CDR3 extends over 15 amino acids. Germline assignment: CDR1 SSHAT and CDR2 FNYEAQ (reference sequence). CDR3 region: CASSRASGSSNEQFF. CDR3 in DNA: TGTGCTAGCAGCAGGGCTAGCGGGAGTTCGAATGAGCAGTTCTTC.

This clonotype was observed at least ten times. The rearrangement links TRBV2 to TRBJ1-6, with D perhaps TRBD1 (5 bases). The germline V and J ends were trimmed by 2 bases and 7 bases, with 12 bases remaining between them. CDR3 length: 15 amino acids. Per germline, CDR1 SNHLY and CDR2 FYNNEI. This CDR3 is CASSEMGQTNSPLHF. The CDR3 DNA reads TGTGCCAGCAGTGAAATGGGGCAGACCAATTCACCCCTCCACTTT.

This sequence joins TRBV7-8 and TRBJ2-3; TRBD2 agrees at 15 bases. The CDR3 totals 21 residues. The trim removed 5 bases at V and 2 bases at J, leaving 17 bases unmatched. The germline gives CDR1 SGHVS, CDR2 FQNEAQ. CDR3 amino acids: CASSHIPGTSGRTDYTDTQYF. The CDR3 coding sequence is TGTGCCAGCAGCCACATACCGGGGACTAGCGGGAGGACCGACTACACAGATACGCAGTATTTT.

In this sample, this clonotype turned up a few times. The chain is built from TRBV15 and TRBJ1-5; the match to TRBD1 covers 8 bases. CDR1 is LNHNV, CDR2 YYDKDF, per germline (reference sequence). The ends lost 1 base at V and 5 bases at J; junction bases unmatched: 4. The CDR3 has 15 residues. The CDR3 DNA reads TGTGCCACCAGCAGAGGGGACAGGCCCTATCAGCCCCAGCATTTT. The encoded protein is CATSRGDRPYQPQHF.

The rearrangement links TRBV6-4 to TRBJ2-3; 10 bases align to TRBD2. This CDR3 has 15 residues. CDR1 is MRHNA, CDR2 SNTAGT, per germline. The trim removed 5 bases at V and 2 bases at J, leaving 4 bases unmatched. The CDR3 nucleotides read TGTGCCAGCAGTCCAACTAGCGGGATCACAGATACGCAGTATTTT. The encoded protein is CASSPTSGITDTQYF.

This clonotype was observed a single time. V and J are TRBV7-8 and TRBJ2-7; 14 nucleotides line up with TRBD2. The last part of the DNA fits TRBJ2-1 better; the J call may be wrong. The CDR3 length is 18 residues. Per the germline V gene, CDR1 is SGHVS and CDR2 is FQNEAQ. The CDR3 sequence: CASSYGLAGGTRANEQFF. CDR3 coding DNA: TGTGCCAGCAGTTACGGACTAGCGGGAGGAACCCGGGCAAATGAGCAGTTCTTC.

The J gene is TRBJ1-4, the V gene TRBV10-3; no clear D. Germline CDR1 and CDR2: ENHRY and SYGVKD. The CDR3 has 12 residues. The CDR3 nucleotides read TGTGCTAGTGGGAATGGTCGGGAAAAACTGTTTTTT. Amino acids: CASGNGREKLFF.

The CDR3 loop is CASSGGRTTDTQYF. In nucleotides, the CDR3 is TGTGCCAGCAGTGGTGGACGGACCACAGATACGCAGTATTTT. The J gene is TRBJ2-3, the V gene TRBV2; no clear D. The ends were cut back, 4 bases at V and 2 bases at J, with 10 bases in the middle. The germline V gene encodes CDR1 SNHLY and CDR2 FYNNEI. The CDR3 contains 14 residues.

CDR3 residues: CATSDNGDQHF. The CDR3 coding sequence is TGTGCCACCAGTGATAACGGAGATCAGCATTTT. The chain recombines TRBV24-1 with TRBJ1-5; D is ambiguous. The CDR3 loop spans 11 amino acids. V lost 3 bases, J lost 13 bases, and 9 bases lay in between. Per germline, CDR1 KGHDR and CDR2 SFDVKD.

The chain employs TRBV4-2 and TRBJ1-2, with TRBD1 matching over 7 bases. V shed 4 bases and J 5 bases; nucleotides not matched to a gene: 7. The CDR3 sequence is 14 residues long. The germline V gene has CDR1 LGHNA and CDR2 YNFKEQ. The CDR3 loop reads CASSLPDRVYGYTF. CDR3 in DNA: TGTGCCAGCAGCCTCCCCGACAGGGTATATGGCTACACCTTC.

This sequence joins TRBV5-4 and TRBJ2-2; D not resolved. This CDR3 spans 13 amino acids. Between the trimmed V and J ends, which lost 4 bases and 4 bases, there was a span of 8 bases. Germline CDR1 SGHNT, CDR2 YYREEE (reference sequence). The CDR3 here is CASSPSLTGELFF. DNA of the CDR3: TGTGCCAGCAGCCCATCTCTCACCGGGGAGCTGTTTTTT. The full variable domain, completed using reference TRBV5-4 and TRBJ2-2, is ETGVTQSPTHLIKTRGQQVTLRCSSQSGHNTVSWYQQALGQGPQFIFQYYREEENGRGNFPPRFSGLQFPNYSSELNVNALELDDSALYLCASSPSLTGELFFGEGSRLTVL.